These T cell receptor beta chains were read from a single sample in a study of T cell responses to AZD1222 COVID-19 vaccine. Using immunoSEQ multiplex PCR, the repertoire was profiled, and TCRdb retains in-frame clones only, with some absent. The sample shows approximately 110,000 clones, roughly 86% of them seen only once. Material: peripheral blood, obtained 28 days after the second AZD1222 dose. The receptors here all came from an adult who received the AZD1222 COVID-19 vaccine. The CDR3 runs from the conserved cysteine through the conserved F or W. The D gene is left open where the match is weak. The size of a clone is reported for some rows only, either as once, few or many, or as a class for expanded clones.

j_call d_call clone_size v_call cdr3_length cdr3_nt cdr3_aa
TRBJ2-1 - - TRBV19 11 TGTGCCAGTAGTATAGTTAATGAGCAGTTCTTC CASSIVNEQFF
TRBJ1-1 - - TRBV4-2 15 TGTGCCAGCAGCCAAGAGTCCGGGAAGAACACTGAAGCTTTCTTT CASSQESGKNTEAFF
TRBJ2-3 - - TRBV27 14 TGTGCCAGCAGTTTCGTAACCTACCCGGATACGCAGTATTTT CASSFVTYPDTQYF
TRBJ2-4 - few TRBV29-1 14 TGCAGCGTCCGGACTCCCGGGGCCAAAAACATTCAGTACTTC CSVRTPGAKNIQYF
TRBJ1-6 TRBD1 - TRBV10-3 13 TGTGCCATGACCCGGGACAGGGACTCACCCCTCCACTTT CAMTRDRDSPLHF
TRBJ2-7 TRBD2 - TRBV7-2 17 TGTGCCAGCAGCATGACTAGCGGGGGGACCATCTCCTACGAGCAGTACTTC CASSMTSGGTISYEQYF
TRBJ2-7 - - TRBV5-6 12 TGTGCCAGCAGCCAGAATTCCCACGAGCAGTACTTC CASSQNSHEQYF
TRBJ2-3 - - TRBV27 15 TGTGCCAGCAGTTTTGGGACTCGGAAAGGAGATACGCAGTATTTT CASSFGTRKGDTQYF
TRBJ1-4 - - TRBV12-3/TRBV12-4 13 TGTGCCATTACGGAAGCGTTTGATGAAAAACTGTTTTTT CAITEAFDEKLFF
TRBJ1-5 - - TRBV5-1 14 TGCGCCAGCAGCCCGGACAATCGCAATCAGCCCCAGCATTTT CASSPDNRNQPQHF
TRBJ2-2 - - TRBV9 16 TGTGCCAGCAGCGTAGCTTCTACTATTAGGACCGGGGAGCTGTTTTTT CASSVASTIRTGELFF
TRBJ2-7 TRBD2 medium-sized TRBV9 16 TGTGCCAGCAGCGCCATGACTAGCGGGGGAGGCTACGAGCAGTACTTC CASSAMTSGGGYEQYF
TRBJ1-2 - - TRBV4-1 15 TGCGCCAGCAGCCAAGTCCGTAGTTCTCACTATGGCTACACCTTC CASSQVRSSHYGYTF
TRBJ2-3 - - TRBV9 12 TGTGCCAGCAGCGAGGTAGAGGATACGCAGTATTTT CASSEVEDTQYF
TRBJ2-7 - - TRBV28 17 TGTGCCAGCAGTTTATCTCGCTGGGGCTCGGCTAAGAACGAGCAGTACTTC CASSLSRWGSAKNEQYF
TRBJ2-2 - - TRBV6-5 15 TGTGCCAGCAGTCCGGGTGTGGATTCCCCCGGGGAGCTGTTTTTT CASSPGVDSPGELFF
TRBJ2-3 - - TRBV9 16 TGTGCCAGCAGCGTCCAAGTCCAGGGGTCTGCAGATACGCAGTATTTT CASSVQVQGSADTQYF
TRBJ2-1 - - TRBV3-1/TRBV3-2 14 TGTGCCAGCAGCCAAGGGTGGGGGACGAGTGAGCAGTTCTTC CASSQGWGTSEQFF
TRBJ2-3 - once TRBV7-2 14 TGTGCCAGCAGCTTGGGGAGGAGTCAGGGTACGCAGTATTTT CASSLGRSQGTQYF
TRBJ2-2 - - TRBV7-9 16 TGTGCCAGCAGCTTAGCCCCACTAGTTTACACCGGGGAGCTGTTTTTT CASSLAPLVYTGELFF
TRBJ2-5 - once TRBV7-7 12 TGTGCCAGCAGCTACAACAGGGAGACCCAGTACTTC CASSYNRETQYF
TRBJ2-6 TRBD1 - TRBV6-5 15 TGTGCCAGGGGGACAGGGGGATCAGGGGCCAACGTCCTGACTTTC CARGTGGSGANVLTF
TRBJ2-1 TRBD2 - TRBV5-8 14 TGTGCCAGCAGCTTGGTCGCGGGAGTGAATGAGCAGTTCTTC CASSLVAGVNEQFF
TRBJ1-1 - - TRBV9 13 TGTGCCAGCAGCGTACTTATGAACACTGAAGCTTTCTTT CASSVLMNTEAFF
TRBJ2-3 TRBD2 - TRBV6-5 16 TGTGCCAGCAGTTTGGGACTAGCGGGGAACACAGATACGCAGTATTTT CASSLGLAGNTDTQYF
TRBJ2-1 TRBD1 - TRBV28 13 TGTGCCAGCAACCGGGACAGCTACAATGAGCAGTTCTTC CASNRDSYNEQFF
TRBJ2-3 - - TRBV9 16 TGTGCCAGCAGCGTAGAGAGGGAGGCTAGCACAGATACGCAGTATTTT CASSVEREASTDTQYF
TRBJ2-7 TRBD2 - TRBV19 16 TGTGCCACCCATCCCGGACTAGCGTATACCTCCTACGAGCAGTACTTC CATHPGLAYTSYEQYF
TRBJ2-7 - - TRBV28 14 TGTGCCAGCAGTTTACTAGGACAGGACTATGAGCAGTACTTC CASSLLGQDYEQYF
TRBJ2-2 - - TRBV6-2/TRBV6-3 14 TGTGCCAGCAGTTACCGGGGCCACGACGGGGAGCTGTTTTTT CASSYRGHDGELFF
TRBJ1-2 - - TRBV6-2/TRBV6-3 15 TGTGCCAGCAGCAGACCCCTTTGGCGGGTCGATGGCTACACCTTC CASSRPLWRVDGYTF
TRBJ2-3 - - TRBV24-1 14 TGTGCCACCAGTGGGTTTCAGGGGAAAGATACGCAGTATTTT CATSGFQGKDTQYF
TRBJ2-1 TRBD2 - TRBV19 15 TGTGCCAGTAGTATAGGGCGCGGGAGCTTAAATGAGCAGTTCTTC CASSIGRGSLNEQFF
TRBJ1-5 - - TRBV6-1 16 TGTGCCAGCAGTGCTCTATCGGGGAGGGGAAATCAGCCCCAGCATTTT CASSALSGRGNQPQHF
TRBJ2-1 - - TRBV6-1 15 TGTGCCAGCAGTGAACACTATGACCCCTACAATGAGCAGTTCTTC CASSEHYDPYNEQFF